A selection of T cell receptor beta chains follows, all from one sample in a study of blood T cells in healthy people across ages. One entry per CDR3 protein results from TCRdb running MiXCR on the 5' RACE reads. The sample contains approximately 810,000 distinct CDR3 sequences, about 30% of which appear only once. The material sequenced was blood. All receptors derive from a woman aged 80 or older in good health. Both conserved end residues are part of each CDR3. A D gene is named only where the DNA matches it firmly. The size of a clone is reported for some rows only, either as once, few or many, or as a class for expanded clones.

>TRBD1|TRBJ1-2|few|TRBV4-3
CASSHLGQGAYGYTF
TGCGCCAGCAGCCATCTGGGACAGGGGGCCTATGGCTACACCTTC
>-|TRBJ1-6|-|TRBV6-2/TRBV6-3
CASSYRGSRGNSPPHF
TGTGCCAGCAGTTACCGCGGTTCCAGGGGTAATTCACCCCCCCACTTT
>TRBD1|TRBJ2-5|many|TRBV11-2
CASSSGQASYQETQYF
TGTGCCAGCAGCTCCGGACAGGCCTCTTACCAAGAGACCCAGTACTTC
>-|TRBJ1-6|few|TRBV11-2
CASSFIRDRNSPLHF
TGTGCCAGCAGCTTTATCAGGGATAGGAATTCACCCCTCCACTTT
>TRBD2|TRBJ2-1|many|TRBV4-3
CASSQALTGTSGGRSYNEQFF
TGCGCCAGCAGCCAAGCCCTCACGGGGACTAGCGGGGGCCGCTCCTACAATGAGCAGTTCTTC
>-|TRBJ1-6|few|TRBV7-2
CASSFPPERYNSPLHF
TGTGCCAGCAGCTTTCCCCCGGAGCGGTATAATTCACCCCTCCACTTT
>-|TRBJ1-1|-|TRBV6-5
CASSSVRALEAFF
TGTGCCAGCAGTTCTGTCCGGGCCCTTGAAGCTTTCTTT
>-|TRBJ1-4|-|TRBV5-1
CASSAEGRRTTNEKLFF
TGCGCCAGCAGCGCGGAGGGACGGCGAACAACTAATGAAAAACTGTTTTTT
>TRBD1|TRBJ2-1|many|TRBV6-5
CASSFGRGHINEQFF
TGTGCCAGCAGTTTTGGCAGGGGGCACATCAATGAGCAGTTCTTC
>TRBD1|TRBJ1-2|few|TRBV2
CASSLEQGVDGYTF
TGTGCCAGCAGCTTAGAACAGGGGGTAGATGGCTACACCTTC
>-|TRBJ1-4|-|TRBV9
CASSVAPGSVEKLFF
TGTGCCAGCAGCGTAGCTCCAGGGAGTGTTGAAAAACTGTTTTTT
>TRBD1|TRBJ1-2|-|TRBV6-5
CASSPWTGYGYTF
TGTGCCAGCAGTCCCTGGACAGGCTATGGCTACACCTTC
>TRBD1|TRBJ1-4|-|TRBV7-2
CASSPGGNGEKLFF
TGTGCCAGCAGCCCAGGGGGCAATGGTGAAAAACTGTTTTTT
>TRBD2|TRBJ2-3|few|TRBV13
CASSFPSLAGGGDTQYF
TGTGCCAGCAGCTTCCCCTCGCTAGCGGGGGGAGGAGATACGCAGTATTTT
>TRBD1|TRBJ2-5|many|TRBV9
CASSVDRGWQETQYF
TGTGCCAGCAGCGTTGACAGGGGGTGGCAAGAGACCCAGTACTTC
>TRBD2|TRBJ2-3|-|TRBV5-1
CASSPTSGVDTQYF
TGCGCCAGCAGCCCGACTAGCGGGGTAGATACGCAGTATTTT
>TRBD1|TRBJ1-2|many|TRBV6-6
CASSYTTLTGGDGGYTF
TGTGCCAGCAGTTACACGACACTTACAGGGGGCGACGGTGGCTACACCTTC
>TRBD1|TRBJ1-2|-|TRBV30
CAWRIDRGSYGYTF
TGTGCCTGGCGAATTGACAGGGGCTCCTATGGCTACACCTTC
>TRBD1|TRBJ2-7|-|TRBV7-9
CASSGRTGDEQYF
TGTGCCAGCAGCGGAAGGACAGGGGACGAGCAGTACTTC
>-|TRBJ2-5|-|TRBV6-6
CASSYDPSETQYF
TGTGCCAGCAGTTACGACCCATCGGAGACCCAGTACTTC
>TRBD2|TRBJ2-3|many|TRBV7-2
CASSSERGGTDTQYF
TGTGCCAGCAGCTCCGAGCGGGGGGGGACAGATACGCAGTATTTT
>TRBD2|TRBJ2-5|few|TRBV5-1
CASSLGSGGNDEQYF
TGCGCCAGCAGCTTGGGTAGCGGGGGGAACGATGAGCAGTACTTC
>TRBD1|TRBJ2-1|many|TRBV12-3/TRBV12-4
CASSFYGRGTPYNEQFF
TGTGCCAGCAGTTTTTACGGCAGGGGGACACCCTACAATGAGCAGTTCTTC
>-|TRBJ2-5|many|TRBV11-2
CASSSGLSETQYF
TGTGCCAGCAGCTCGGGCTTGTCGGAGACCCAGTACTTC
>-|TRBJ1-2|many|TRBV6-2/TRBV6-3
CASSRSDATGVYGYTF
TGTGCCAGCAGCCGTTCTGACGCGACCGGGGTCTATGGCTACACCTTC
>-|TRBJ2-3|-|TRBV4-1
CASSPLDRRFSTDTQYF
TGCGCCAGCAGCCCCCTGGACCGCCGCTTTAGCACAGATACGCAGTATTTT
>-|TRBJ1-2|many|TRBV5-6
CASSSGPSEGYTF
TGTGCCAGCAGCTCAGGTCCTTCGGAAGGCTACACCTTC
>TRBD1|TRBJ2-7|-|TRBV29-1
CSARDRESSYEQYF
TGCAGCGCCCGAGACAGGGAGAGCTCCTACGAGCAGTACTTC